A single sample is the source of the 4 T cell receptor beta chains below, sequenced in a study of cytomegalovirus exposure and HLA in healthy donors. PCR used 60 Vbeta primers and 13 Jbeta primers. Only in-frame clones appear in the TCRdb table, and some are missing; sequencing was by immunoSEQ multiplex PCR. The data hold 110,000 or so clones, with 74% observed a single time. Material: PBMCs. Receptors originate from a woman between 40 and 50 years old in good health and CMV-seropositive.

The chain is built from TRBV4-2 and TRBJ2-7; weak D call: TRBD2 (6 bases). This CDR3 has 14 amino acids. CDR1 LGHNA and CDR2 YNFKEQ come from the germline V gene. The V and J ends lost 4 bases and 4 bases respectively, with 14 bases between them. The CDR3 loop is CASSRPGTEYEQYF. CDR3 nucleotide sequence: TGTGCCAGCAGCCGTCCCGGGACTGAATACGAGCAGTACTTC.

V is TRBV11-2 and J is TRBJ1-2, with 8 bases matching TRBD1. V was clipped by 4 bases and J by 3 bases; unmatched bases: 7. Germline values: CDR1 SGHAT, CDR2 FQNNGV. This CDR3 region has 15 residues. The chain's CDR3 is CASSSGQGLDYGYTF. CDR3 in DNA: TGTGCCAGCAGCTCTGGACAGGGTCTTGACTATGGCTACACCTTC.

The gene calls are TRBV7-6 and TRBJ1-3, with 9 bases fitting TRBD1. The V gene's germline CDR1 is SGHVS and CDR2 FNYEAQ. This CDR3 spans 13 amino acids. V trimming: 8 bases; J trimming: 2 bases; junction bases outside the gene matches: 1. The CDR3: CASRDRAGNTIYF. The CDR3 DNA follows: TGTGCCAGCCGGGACAGGGCTGGAAACACCATATATTTT.

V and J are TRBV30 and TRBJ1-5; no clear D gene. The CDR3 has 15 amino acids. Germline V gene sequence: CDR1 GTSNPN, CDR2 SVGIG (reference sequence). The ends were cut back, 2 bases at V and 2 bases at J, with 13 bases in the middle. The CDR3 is CAWSPGSRGNQPQHF. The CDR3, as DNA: TGTGCCTGGAGTCCCGGGTCTCGAGGCAATCAGCCCCAGCATTTT.